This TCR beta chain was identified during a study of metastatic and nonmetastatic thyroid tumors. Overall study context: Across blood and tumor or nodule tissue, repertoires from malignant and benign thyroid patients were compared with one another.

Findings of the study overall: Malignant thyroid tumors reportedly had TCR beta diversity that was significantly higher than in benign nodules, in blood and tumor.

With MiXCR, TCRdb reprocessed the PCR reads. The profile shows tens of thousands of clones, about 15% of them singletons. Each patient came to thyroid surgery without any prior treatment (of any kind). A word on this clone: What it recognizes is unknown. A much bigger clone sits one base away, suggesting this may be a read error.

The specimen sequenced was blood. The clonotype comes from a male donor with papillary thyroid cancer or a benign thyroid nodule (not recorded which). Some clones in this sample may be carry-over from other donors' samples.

The CDR3 DNA reads TGCAGTGCTAGAGCGCACATTATGAACACTGAAGCTTTCTTT. It encodes CSARAHIMNTEAFF. J is TRBJ1-1 and V is TRBV20-1; D unclear. CDR1 and CDR2 (germline): DFQATT, SNEGSKA (reference sequence). The V gene lost 1 base and the J gene lost 0 bases, with 9 bases spanning the gap. The CDR3 has 14 amino acids.